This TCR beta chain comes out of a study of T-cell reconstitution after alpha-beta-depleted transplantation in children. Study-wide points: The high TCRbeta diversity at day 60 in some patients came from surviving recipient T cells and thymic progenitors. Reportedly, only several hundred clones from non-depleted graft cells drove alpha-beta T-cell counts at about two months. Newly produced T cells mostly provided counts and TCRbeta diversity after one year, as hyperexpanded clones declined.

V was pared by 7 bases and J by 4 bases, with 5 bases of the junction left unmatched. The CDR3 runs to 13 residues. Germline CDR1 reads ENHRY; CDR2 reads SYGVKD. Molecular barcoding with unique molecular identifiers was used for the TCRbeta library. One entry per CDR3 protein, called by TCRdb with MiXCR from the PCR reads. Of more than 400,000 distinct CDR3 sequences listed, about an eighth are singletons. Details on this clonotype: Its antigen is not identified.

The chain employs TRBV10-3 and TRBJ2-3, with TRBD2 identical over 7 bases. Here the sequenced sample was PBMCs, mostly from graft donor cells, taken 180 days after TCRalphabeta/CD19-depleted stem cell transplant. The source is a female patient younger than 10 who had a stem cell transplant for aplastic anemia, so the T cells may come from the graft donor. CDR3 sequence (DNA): TGTGCCATCAACGGCGGGAGTTCAGATACGCAGTATTTT. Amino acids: CAINGGSSDTQYF.